These 23 T cell receptor beta chains originate from one sample sequenced in a study of T cells after yellow fever vaccination. TCRdb reprocessed the 5' RACE reads via MiXCR and lists one record per CDR3 protein. The sample has 250,000 to 350,000 distinct CDR3 sequences, approximately 7% seen once. The material was PBMCs, obtained around 45 days after the first yellow fever vaccination. All receptors come from a man between 18 and 29 years old who received the YFV17D yellow fever vaccine.

The sample holds a few counts of this clonotype. The CDR3 sequence: CASSEAGGRGINEQFF. The CDR3 nucleotides read TGCGCCAGCAGTGAAGCGGGGGGCCGGGGGATCAATGAGCAGTTCTTC. The chain carries TRBV10-1 and TRBJ2-1; 9 bases align to TRBD2. The CDR3 runs 16 residues. Trimming cost V 3 bases and J 6 bases; bases outside gene matches: 9. The germline V gene has CDR1 WNHNN and CDR2 SYGVQD (reference sequence).

V is TRBV6-2 or TRBV6-3 and J is TRBJ2-7, with a tentative D call TRBD1 (5 bases). The CDR3 spans 11 residues. Trimming removed 6 bases at V and 9 bases at J, with 12 bases between. Germline V gene sequence: CDR1 MNHEY, CDR2 SVGEGT. The CDR3 region is CASSQGHWQYF. CDR3 sequence (DNA): TGTGCCAGCAGCCAGGGTCATTGGCAGTACTTC.

J is TRBJ1-5 and V is TRBV7-2; TRBD1 is a possible D gene (5 bases). V was pared by 4 bases and J by 4 bases, with 17 bases between. This CDR3 is built from 16 residues. Germline values: CDR1 SGHTA, CDR2 FQGNSA. The CDR3 sequence: CASSSQLGRTNQPQHF. Written as DNA, the CDR3 is TGTGCCAGCAGCTCACAGCTGGGACGCACGAATCAGCCCCAGCATTTT.

This clonotype showed up just a few times. V is TRBV3-1 and J is TRBJ1-4; unclear D gene. The V end lost 1 base, the J end lost 1 base, and 7 bases lay between the germline ends. From germline, CDR1 is LGHDT and CDR2 YNNKEL (reference sequence). The CDR3 has 15 residues. CDR3 DNA sequence: TGTGCCAGCAGCCAAGCGCGTGTAACTAATGAAAAACTGTTTTTT. This gives the protein CASSQARVTNEKLFF.

This clonotype occurred many times. The chain couples TRBV7-8 to TRBJ2-7; 8 bases are shared with TRBD1. CDR1 and CDR2 from the germline V gene are SGHVS and FQNEAQ. Losses at the gene ends were 5 bases for V and 6 bases for J; bases not matched to a gene: 9. The CDR3 spans 14 residues. The DNA for the CDR3 is TGTGCCAGCAGCCTCCGGTTCGGGACAGGCGAGCAGTACTTC. It yields the protein CASSLRFGTGEQYF. The full variable domain, with the rest looked up from reference TRBV7-8 and TRBJ2-7, is GAGVSQSPRYKVAKRGQDVALRCDPISGHVSLFWYQQALGQGPEFLTYFQNEAQLDKSGLPSDRFFAERPEGSVSTLKIQRTQQEDSAVYLCASSLRFGTGEQYFGPGTRLTVT.

This clonotype was detected ten times or more. The chain has TRBV7-9 and TRBJ1-1; 8 nucleotides align to TRBD1. The trim removed 5 bases at V and 4 bases at J, leaving 9 bases unmatched. This CDR3 contains 15 residues. The germline V gene has CDR1 SEHNR and CDR2 FQNEAQ (reference sequence). The CDR3 is CASSPLQGAFTEAFF. The CDR3 DNA follows: TGTGCCAGCAGCCCCCTCCAGGGGGCCTTCACTGAAGCTTTCTTT.

In this sample, this clonotype turned up once. J is TRBJ2-1 and V is TRBV3-1, with TRBD2 as a possible D gene (6 bases). Germline V CDR1 and CDR2: LGHDT, YNNKEL (reference sequence). The CDR3 consists of 17 residues. The ends were cut back, 3 bases at V and 3 bases at J, with 18 bases in the middle. In DNA, the CDR3 is TGTGCCAGCAGCCATCAGTCTAGGAGGGTTTTCTACAATGAGCAGTTCTTC. Translation gives CASSHQSRRVFYNEQFF.

The table lists this clonotype with many counts. This rearrangement joins TRBV4-3 to TRBJ2-7, with 11 bases aligning to TRBD1. The CDR3 sequence is 17 residues long. Germline-derived CDR1 and CDR2 are LGHNA and YSLEER. The V gene end was trimmed by 2 bases and the J gene end by 4 bases; junction bases not matched to a gene: 10. CDR3 residues: CASSQLTPGQGVYEQYF. As DNA, the CDR3 is TGCGCCAGCAGCCAACTTACCCCGGGACAGGGGGTGTACGAGCAGTACTTC.

This clonotype occurred a few times. The V gene is TRBV6-2 or TRBV6-3, the J gene TRBJ2-1; 16 bases line up with TRBD2. This CDR3 contains 16 residues. Germline V gene data show CDR1 as MNHEY and CDR2 as SVGEGT. The V and J ends lost 5 bases and 8 bases, in that order; junction bases with no gene match: 6. The CDR3 region is CASSPGTSGGEDEQFF. CDR3 nucleotide sequence: TGTGCCAGCAGTCCGGGGACTAGCGGGGGGGAGGATGAGCAGTTCTTC.

This sequence joins TRBV7-2 and TRBJ2-5; 8 bases match TRBD1. The germline gives CDR1 SGHTA, CDR2 FQGNSA. V gave up 5 bases and J gave up 1 base; unmatched junction bases: 9. This CDR3 is 16 amino acids long. CDR3 coding DNA: TGTGCCAGCAGCCTGCGGACAGGGTCGACCCAAGAGACCCAGTACTTC. It is translated as CASSLRTGSTQETQYF.

A few counts support this clonotype. This sequence joins TRBV20-1 and TRBJ1-5; TRBD1 might be the D (5 bases). Trimming removed 0 bases at V and 5 bases at J, with 14 bases between. This CDR3 spans 15 amino acids. Germline loops: CDR1 DFQATT, CDR2 SNEGSKA (reference sequence). The CDR3 nucleotides are TGCAGTGCTAGAGATCGTAGAACAGGTCATCAGCCCCAGCATTTT. Amino acid sequence: CSARDRRTGHQPQHF.

This clonotype has just a few counts. This rearrangement joins TRBV29-1 to TRBJ1-1; D unresolved. The germline V gene encodes CDR1 SQVTM and CDR2 ANQGSEA. V was clipped by 4 bases and J by 2 bases, with 11 bases between them. The CDR3 is made up of 13 amino acids. The CDR3 loop reads CSVGYQANTEAFF. The DNA of the CDR3 is TGCAGCGTTGGATATCAGGCTAACACTGAAGCTTTCTTT.

The genes are TRBV7-9 and TRBJ2-1, with 8 bases lining up with TRBD2. The CDR3 is 12 residues long. Germline values: CDR1 SEHNR, CDR2 FQNEAQ (reference sequence). The V segment lost 6 bases and the J segment 6 bases; nucleotides outside the gene matches: 1. The CDR3 spells CASRTSANEQFF. In DNA, the CDR3 is TGTGCCAGCAGGACTAGCGCCAATGAGCAGTTCTTC.

This clonotype appeared a few times. The chain recombines TRBV5-6 with TRBJ2-7, with D unresolved. This CDR3 contains 15 residues. Germline CDR1 is SGHDT and CDR2 is YYEEEE. The V end lost 4 bases, the J end lost 2 bases, and 16 bases lay between the germline ends. In nucleotides, the CDR3 is TGTGCCAGCAGCCGCCGAAACGTTTGGCCCTACGAGCAGTACTTC. Protein product: CASSRRNVWPYEQYF.

This clonotype has more than one count but fewer than ten. This rearrangement joins TRBV12-3 or TRBV12-4 to TRBJ2-2, with D possibly TRBD1 on 5 matching bases. There are 12 residues in the CDR3. The germline V and J ends were trimmed by 11 bases and 5 bases, with 12 bases remaining between them. The CDR3 protein is CALGKGTGELFF. The CDR3 DNA follows: TGTGCCCTGGGAAAGGGGACCGGGGAGCTGTTTTTT.

This clonotype came up a few times. The gene calls are TRBV14 and TRBJ2-7; 7 bases are a match to TRBD1. CDR1 and CDR2 (germline): SGHDN, FVKESK. The CDR3 length is 19 residues. V lost 0 bases to trimming and J lost 5 bases; unmatched junction nucleotides: 19. CDR3 amino acids: CASSQEYLSFWDSGNEQYV. CDR3 in DNA: TGTGCCAGCAGCCAAGAGTACTTAAGTTTCTGGGACAGCGGCAACGAGCAGTACGTC.

This clonotype came up a few times. The chain links TRBV11-2 to TRBJ1-5; 8 nucleotides agree with TRBD1. Germline values: CDR1 SGHAT, CDR2 FQNNGV. The CDR3 loop spans 19 amino acids. V shed 2 bases and J 9 bases; nucleotides not matched to a gene: 21. The CDR3 nucleotides are TGTGCCAGCAGCTTAAGTGGGGGTCGGCAGGGGGCACTCCCGCGGCCCCAGCATTTT. This translates into CASSLSGGRQGALPRPQHF.

This clonotype was picked up many times. The chain uses TRBV12-5 and TRBJ2-1; 7 bases are shared with TRBD2. Per germline, CDR1 LGHNT and CDR2 FRNRAP. CDR3 length: 13 amino acids. J was trimmed by 7 bases and V by 6 bases; bases with no gene match: 6. The CDR3 region has the DNA TGTGCTAGTGGGCGGGGGTCTATGAATGAGCAGTTCTTC. It translates to CASGRGSMNEQFF.

This clonotype showed up many times. The V and J genes are TRBV5-1 and TRBJ2-7; unclear D gene. The CDR3 runs 13 residues. Per the germline V gene, CDR1 is SGHRS and CDR2 is YFSETQ. V lost 1 base, J lost 4 bases, and 9 bases lay in between. CDR3 sequence (DNA): TGCGCCAGCAGCTTGTCGGACGGGTACGAGCAGTACTTC. It is translated as CASSLSDGYEQYF.

The rearrangement uses TRBV5-1 and TRBJ2-3; 7 bases agree with TRBD1. The CDR3 runs to 13 residues. In germline, CDR1 is SGHRS, CDR2 YFSETQ. V shed 5 bases and J 2 bases; nucleotides not matched to a gene: 2. The CDR3 DNA is TGCGCCAGCAGACAGGGGATCACAGATACGCAGTATTTT. The encoded protein is CASRQGITDTQYF.

This clonotype came up many times. V is TRBV6-6 and J is TRBJ2-5, with TRBD1 identical over 8 bases. After removal of 5 bases from V and 5 bases from J, the junction contained 4 bases not matched to a gene. The length of the CDR3 is 13 residues. Per germline, CDR1 MNHNY and CDR2 SVGAGI (reference sequence). The CDR3 sequence is CASSPRGPETQYF. The CDR3 bases are TGTGCCAGCAGTCCCAGGGGGCCGGAGACCCAGTACTTC.

This clonotype was picked up a small number of times. The chain combines TRBV7-3 with TRBJ2-3; TRBD2 is a possible D gene (6 bases). Germline V gene sequence: CDR1 SGHTA, CDR2 FQGTGA. The CDR3 totals 17 residues. V was shortened by 0 bases and J by 0 bases, with 13 bases between the two germline ends. The CDR3 DNA follows: TGTGCCAGCAGCTTAACAGGTGGCGGGGTGAGCACAGATACGCAGTATTTT. Protein: CASSLTGGGVSTDTQYF.

V is TRBV6-5 and J is TRBJ2-2, with TRBD2 matching 8 bases. The CDR3 totals 15 residues. J lost 10 bases, V lost 0 bases, and 7 bases had no gene match. CDR1 MNHEY and CDR2 SVGAGI come from the germline V gene. The CDR3 sequence: CASSYSIQRGSELFF. CDR3 sequence (DNA): TGTGCCAGCAGTTACTCGATCCAGCGGGGGTCGGAGCTGTTTTTT.